This is a list of T cell receptor beta chains from one sample in a study of blood T cell repertoires in COVID-19. Sequencing used immunoSEQ multiplex PCR; TCRdb keeps in-frame clones, though not all of them. This sample has over 100,000 clones, with about nine tenths found just once. The sample taken for sequencing was peripheral blood. Receptor source: a woman in her fifties or sixties with COVID-19, enrolled during active disease. Both conserved end residues are part of each CDR3. A D gene is named only where the DNA matches it firmly.

V: TRBV4-1
J: TRBJ1-2
D: -
DNA: TGCGCCAGCAATGGAGGGGTTGGCTACACCTTC
CDR3: CASNGGVGYTF

V: TRBV28
J: TRBJ1-1
D: TRBD1
DNA: TGTGCCAGCAGCCCCGGACAGGGAGGCGCTGAAGCTTTCTTT
CDR3: CASSPGQGGAEAFF

V: TRBV9
J: TRBJ2-2
D: -
DNA: TGCGCCAGCAGCGTTGGTGAGGGTCGAGCAGACGTTACCGGGGAGCTGTTTTTT
CDR3: CASSVGEGRADVTGELFF

V: TRBV10-3
J: TRBJ2-1
D: TRBD1
DNA: TGTGCCATCAGCCCCGACAGGGGCAATGAGCAGTTCTTC
CDR3: CAISPDRGNEQFF

V: TRBV6-1
J: TRBJ1-2
D: -
DNA: TGTGCCAGCAGTGCAATCTTTACCGCTCAGGAAGCCTTC
CDR3: CASSAIFTAQEAF

V: TRBV19
J: TRBJ2-2
D: TRBD2
DNA: TGTGCCAGTAGTCCTCTTTTCGGGAGGGGCACCGGGGAGCTGTTTTTT
CDR3: CASSPLFGRGTGELFF

V: TRBV7-9
J: TRBJ1-6
D: TRBD1
DNA: TGTGCCAGCAGCTTTGTCAGGGGGCCCTCACCCCTCCACTTT
CDR3: CASSFVRGPSPLHF

V: TRBV19
J: TRBJ1-5
D: TRBD1
DNA: TGTGCCAGTAGTTGGACAGGGGAAGGCAATCAGCCCCAGCATTTT
CDR3: CASSWTGEGNQPQHF

V: TRBV5-1
J: TRBJ1-4
D: -
DNA: TGCGCCAGCAGCTTGCCAGGGCGTGAAAAACTGTTTTTT
CDR3: CASSLPGREKLFF

V: TRBV11-2
J: TRBJ2-7
D: TRBD2
DNA: TGTGCCAGCAGTGATGAAGCGGGGGGGCCCACATACGAGCAGTACTTC
CDR3: CASSDEAGGPTYEQYF

V: TRBV6-6
J: TRBJ1-1
D: -
DNA: TGTGCCAGCGTTCGGCAGGGGATCAACATGAACACTGAAGCTTTCTTT
CDR3: CASVRQGINMNTEAFF

V: TRBV19
J: TRBJ2-2
D: TRBD2
DNA: TGTGCCTCTTACCCCGGGACTAGCTCTCGGGAGCTGTTTTTT
CDR3: CASYPGTSSRELFF

V: TRBV5-4
J: TRBJ1-2
D: -
DNA: TGTGCCAGCAGCTTGGCGGAGGGGTCGTACTATGGCTACACCTTC
CDR3: CASSLAEGSYYGYTF

V: TRBV5-8
J: TRBJ2-3
D: -
DNA: TGTGCCAGCAGCTTGGGGCAGGGCTTTGGTTTTCAGTATTTT
CDR3: CASSLGQGFGFQYF

V: TRBV7-8
J: TRBJ1-5
D: -
DNA: TGTGCCAGCAGCTTAACCAGGAATCAGCCCCAGCATTTT
CDR3: CASSLTRNQPQHF

V: TRBV6-5
J: TRBJ1-2
D: -
DNA: TGTGCCAGCGGGGAGTATGGCTACACCTTC
CDR3: CASGEYGYTF

V: TRBV19
J: TRBJ1-5
D: -
DNA: TGTGCCAGTAGTATTGGCGGATACAATCAGCCCCAGCATTTT
CDR3: CASSIGGYNQPQHF

V: TRBV10-2
J: TRBJ1-1
D: -
DNA: TGCGCCAGCTTTGGAGACCAACGGGCTTTCTTT
CDR3: CASFGDQRAFF

V: TRBV2
J: TRBJ1-1
D: TRBD1
DNA: TGTGCCAGCAGTGAAGCTTTCACAGGGGGTAGTGAAGCTTTCTTT
CDR3: CASSEAFTGGSEAFF

V: TRBV7-4
J: TRBJ1-2
D: -
DNA: TGTGCCAGCAGCTTCTTACAGCCGGGGGTGGGCTACACCTTC
CDR3: CASSFLQPGVGYTF

V: TRBV9
J: TRBJ1-2
D: -
DNA: TGTGCCAGCAGCCCCTATTCGGGGATCTATGGCTACACCTTC
CDR3: CASSPYSGIYGYTF

V: TRBV14
J: TRBJ2-2
D: TRBD1
DNA: TGTGCCAGCAGCCAAGCTCCGGGACAGTGGAACACCGGGGAGCTGTTTTTT
CDR3: CASSQAPGQWNTGELFF

V: TRBV9
J: TRBJ1-2
D: -
DNA: TGTGCCAGCACCTCCTGGACAGCCACTTATTATGGCTACACCTTC
CDR3: CASTSWTATYYGYTF

V: TRBV27
J: TRBJ2-7
D: -
DNA: TGTGCCAGCAGTCTGAAGGGGTCTCGGGACAACTCCTACGAGCAGTACTTC
CDR3: CASSLKGSRDNSYEQYF

V: TRBV4-3
J: TRBJ2-2
D: -
DNA: TGCGCCAGCAGCCAAGGGACATCGAACACCGGGGAGCTGTTTTTT
CDR3: CASSQGTSNTGELFF

V: TRBV5-1
J: TRBJ2-2
D: -
DNA: TGCGCCAGCAGCTTGTCTCAGGGGAACACCGGGGAGCTGTTTTTT
CDR3: CASSLSQGNTGELFF